These 24 T cell receptor beta chains were sequenced from one sample in a study of regulatory T cells in long-lasting Graves disease. Stated time point: newly diagnosed GD, antithyroid drugs for less than 3 months. There was RNA extracted from PBMCs, and the TCR library was made from it. Building of the TCR beta libraries involved iRepertoire HTBI primers and Arm-PCR of CDR3 regions. Each CDR3 protein is one row after TCRdb ran MiXCR on the multiplex PCR reads. This sample has 580,000 or so distinct CDR3 sequences, with about 15% found just once. Separately, the same data were catalogued under a study of T cells in Graves' hyperthyroidism and ophthalmopathy.

The material sequenced was peripheral blood mononuclear cells (PBMCs), taken at new diagnosis, from a patient treated with antithyroid drugs. The origin of the receptors is a young man with Graves disease.

This rearrangement joins TRBV12-5 to TRBJ2-1; TRBD1 agrees at 7 bases. This CDR3 comprises 16 residues. With V trimmed by 9 bases and J by 3 bases, 14 bases remained unmatched. The germline V gene encodes CDR1 LGHNT and CDR2 FRNRAP. CDR3 loop: CASLATGSRDYNEQFF. For the CDR3, the DNA is TGTGCTAGCTTAGCGACAGGGTCTAGGGACTACAATGAGCAGTTCTTC.

This clonotype was seen just once. This rearrangement joins TRBV7-3 to TRBJ2-1; D not certain. The length of the CDR3 is 13 residues. With 2 bases removed from V and 9 bases from J, the gap between germline ends came to 11 bases. Germline assignment: CDR1 SGHTA and CDR2 FQGTGA. The CDR3 DNA reads TGTGCCAGCAGCTTAGGTTCGGATGGTGAGCAGTTCTTC. It translates to CASSLGSDGEQFF.

This clonotype was recorded at least ten times. The rearrangement uses TRBV9 and TRBJ2-7, with 11 bases fitting TRBD1. The CDR3 loop spans 14 amino acids. The V gene end was trimmed by 5 bases and the J gene end by 3 bases; junction bases not matched to a gene: 4. Looked up from germline, CDR1 is SGDLS and CDR2 is YYNGEE. The CDR3 sequence is CASSEGTGGYEQYF. The CDR3 coding sequence is TGTGCCAGCAGTGAAGGGACAGGGGGCTACGAGCAGTACTTC.

V gene TRBV10-3 combines with J gene TRBJ2-7; TRBD1 aligns across 9 bases. V gave up 5 bases and J gave up 7 bases; unmatched junction bases: 6. The germline V gene has CDR1 ENHRY and CDR2 SYGVKD. There are 13 residues in the CDR3. CDR3 sequence (DNA): TGTGCCATCAGTCTACAGGGGGCGGGTGAGCAGTACTTC. This translates into CAISLQGAGEQYF.

This clonotype was found many times. This chain uses TRBV28 with TRBJ2-7, with 9 nucleotides matching TRBD2. There are 15 residues in the CDR3. V was clipped by 2 bases and J by 1 base; unmatched bases: 3. Per the germline V gene, CDR1 is MDHEN and CDR2 is SYDVKM. The CDR3 nucleotides read TGTGCCAGCAGTTTAAGCACTAGCGGGTCCTACGAGCAGTACTTC. Its translation is CASSLSTSGSYEQYF.

The sample holds many counts of this clonotype. V and J are TRBV6-1 and TRBJ2-1; D possibly uses TRBD1 or TRBD2 (6 bases each). Germline CDR1 is MNHNS and CDR2 is SASEGT. V gave up 2 bases and J gave up 7 bases, with 15 bases separating them. The CDR3 spans 15 residues. The DNA of the CDR3 is TGTGCCAGCAGTGAATGGGGGGCGCCTTTAAATGAGCAGTTCTTC. It is translated as CASSEWGAPLNEQFF.

On this clonotype: A much larger clone is a single base away; this may be a read error. The genes are TRBV12-3 or TRBV12-4 and TRBJ2-7; 7 bases are a match to TRBD1. V gave up 8 bases and J gave up 5 bases; unmatched junction bases: 12. This CDR3 is 14 amino acids long. CDR3 sequence: CASGQVANRHEQYF. CDR3 nucleotides: TGTGCCAGCGGACAGGTTGCGAATCGCCACGAGCAGTACTTC.

The sample holds many counts of this clonotype. The V gene is TRBV7-9, the J gene TRBJ2-1, with TRBD1 identical over 10 bases. Losses at the gene ends were 5 bases for V and 3 bases for J; bases not matched to a gene: 13. The germline V gene has CDR1 SEHNR and CDR2 FQNEAQ (reference sequence). The CDR3 totals 18 residues. CDR3 nucleotides: TGTGCCAGCAGCCGATCTATTCCCGGGACAGGGGTCTACAATGAGCAGTTCTTC. Residues: CASSRSIPGTGVYNEQFF.

This clonotype was detected ten times or more. The CDR3 DNA sequence: TGTGCCAGCAGCGTAGCGGGGCATACCAACAATGAGCAGTTCTTC. Protein product: CASSVAGHTNNEQFF. The chain recombines TRBV9 with TRBJ2-1, with D perhaps assigned TRBD1 or TRBD2 (5 bases each). The CDR3 consists of 15 residues. Germline CDR1 and CDR2: SGDLS and YYNGEE. Trimming cost V 0 bases and J 5 bases, with 12 bases left between them.

This clonotype has ten or more counts. The rearrangement uses TRBV20-1 and TRBJ1-2; possibly TRBD1 for D (6 bases). The CDR3 has 11 amino acids. Germline V CDR1 and CDR2: DFQATT, SNEGSKA (reference sequence). The CDR3 nucleotides are TGCAGCCTAAAGGGGGATCGTGGCTACACCTTC. Its protein product is CSLKGDRGYTF.

V gene TRBV27 combines with J gene TRBJ2-7; 8 bases match TRBD2. This CDR3 region has 15 residues. Unmatched junction bases numbered 5, after V lost 4 bases and J lost 0 bases. Per germline, CDR1 MNHEY and CDR2 SMNVEV (reference sequence). The CDR3 protein is CASSSLTSASYEQYF. The CDR3 DNA is TGTGCCAGCAGTTCCCTGACTAGCGCCTCCTACGAGCAGTACTTC.

J is TRBJ2-1 and V is TRBV11-2; 9 bases align to TRBD1. Germline trimming cut 6 bases from V and 7 bases from J; bases unmatched to any gene: 16. The CDR3 length is 17 residues. Per the germline V gene, CDR1 is SGHAT and CDR2 is FQNNGV. The CDR3 sequence: CASSVRMGQGIYNEQFF. CDR3 bases: TGTGCCAGCAGTGTCCGGATGGGACAGGGTATCTATAATGAGCAGTTCTTC.

The rearrangement links TRBV30 to TRBJ2-7, with D unclear. The CDR3 spans 12 residues. Germline-derived CDR1 and CDR2 are GTSNPN and SVGIG (reference sequence). The CDR3 DNA follows: TGTGGGGCCGGCAGCCTTTCCTACGAGCAGTACTTC. Translating gives CGAGSLSYEQYF.

This clonotype was recorded many times. V gene TRBV27 combines with J gene TRBJ2-5; D is perhaps TRBD1 (6 bases). Trimming cost V 5 bases and J 3 bases, with 13 bases left between them. The length of the CDR3 is 14 residues. Germline-derived CDR1 and CDR2 are MNHEY and SMNVEV (reference sequence). As DNA, the CDR3 is TGTGCCAGCAGTCCACTGGACAGAAAAGAGACCCAGTACTTC. Protein: CASSPLDRKETQYF.

This rearrangement joins TRBV30 to TRBJ1-1, with D possibly TRBD1 on 5 matching bases. Trimming shortened V by 1 base and J by 11 bases, and 11 bases separated the two germline ends. Looked up from germline, CDR1 is GTSNPN and CDR2 is SVGIG (reference sequence). The CDR3 length is 11 residues. CDR3 loop: CAWSEGTFAFF. CDR3 in DNA: TGTGCCTGGAGTGAGGGGACCTTTGCTTTCTTT.

The sample holds many counts of this clonotype. The chain is built from TRBV7-6 and TRBJ2-7, with TRBD2 matching over 7 bases. The CDR3 has 16 amino acids. CDR1 is SGHVS and CDR2 is FNYEAQ in the germline V gene. V lost 0 bases, J lost 4 bases, and 9 bases stayed unmatched. The CDR3 loop reads CASSLASLGGSYEQYF. Written as DNA, the CDR3 is TGTGCCAGCAGCTTAGCGAGTCTTGGCGGGAGTTACGAGCAGTACTTC.

This clonotype came up a few times. This sequence joins TRBV5-5 and TRBJ2-3; D remains unclear. Trimming took off 4 bases at V and 6 bases at J, with 18 bases between the two ends. The CDR3 length is 15 residues. Germline CDR1 reads SGHKS; CDR2 reads YYEKEE (reference sequence). In DNA, the CDR3 is TGTGCCAGCAGCCAGACGGACGAGAAATGGGATACGCAGTATTTT. Translating it yields CASSQTDEKWDTQYF.

This clonotype occurred a few times. V gene TRBV9 combines with J gene TRBJ2-5; no definite D call. Germline-derived CDR1 and CDR2 are SGDLS and YYNGEE. Trimming cost V 0 bases and J 3 bases, with 6 bases left between them. The CDR3 runs to 13 residues. CDR3 loop: CASSVDGKETQYF. CDR3 coding DNA: TGTGCCAGCAGCGTAGACGGAAAAGAGACCCAGTACTTC.

This clonotype has ten or more counts. CDR3 loop: CASEAPSTPGSTEAFF. For the CDR3, the DNA is TGTGCCAGCGAGGCCCCGTCCACTCCCGGGAGCACTGAAGCTTTCTTT. The J gene is TRBJ1-1, the V gene TRBV28; unclear D gene. Per germline, CDR1 MDHEN and CDR2 SYDVKM. The CDR3 spans 16 residues. V shed 8 bases and J shed 4 bases, with 23 bases lying between them.

The chain carries TRBV20-1 and TRBJ1-3; D is undetermined. V was pared by 0 bases and J by 4 bases, with 10 bases between. Germline CDR1 and CDR2: DFQATT and SNEGSKA (reference sequence). The CDR3 is made up of 14 amino acids. CDR3 residues: CSARDGGSGNTIYF. The CDR3 DNA is TGCAGTGCTAGAGATGGAGGGTCCGGAAACACCATATATTTT.

The rearrangement links TRBV4-1 to TRBJ1-5; 12 bases are a match to TRBD1. V lost 4 bases, J lost 7 bases, and 8 bases stayed unmatched. Germline V lookup: CDR1 MGHRA, CDR2 YSYEKL. The CDR3 loop spans 16 amino acids. CDR3 amino acids: CASSLTGTGGTQPQHF. The CDR3 nucleotides read TGCGCCAGCAGCCTAACCGGGACAGGGGGCACCCAGCCCCAGCATTTT.

This clonotype was observed many times. The chain employs TRBV12-3 or TRBV12-4 and TRBJ2-7, with D possibly being TRBD2 (7 bases). The CDR3 is 12 amino acids. Trimming pared 8 bases from V and 3 bases from J, leaving 11 bases between. CDR3 in DNA: TGTGCCAGCGGGGGGGCCCTCTACGAGCAGTACTTC. Protein sequence: CASGGALYEQYF.

The chain carries TRBV11-2 and TRBJ2-1; D is possibly TRBD1 or TRBD2 (5 bases each). This CDR3 spans 16 amino acids. The germline CDR1 and CDR2 sequences are SGHAT and FQNNGV. V lost 1 base and J 5 bases, leaving 15 bases between the germline ends. CDR3 sequence reads: CASSLVIIGTHNEQFF. CDR3 nucleotides: TGTGCCAGCAGCTTAGTAATAATCGGGACCCACAATGAGCAGTTCTTC.

This chain links TRBV29-1 with TRBJ1-2, with D tentatively TRBD1 (6 bases). Looked up from germline, CDR1 is SQVTM and CDR2 is ANQGSEA. CDR3 length equals 16 residues. The V end was cut by 4 bases, the J end by 0 bases, with 18 bases between. The CDR3 DNA reads as TGCAGCGTTGGGGGTGAGGGGGGGTTGACTAACTATGGCTACACCTTC. Amino acid sequence: CSVGGEGGLTNYGYTF.